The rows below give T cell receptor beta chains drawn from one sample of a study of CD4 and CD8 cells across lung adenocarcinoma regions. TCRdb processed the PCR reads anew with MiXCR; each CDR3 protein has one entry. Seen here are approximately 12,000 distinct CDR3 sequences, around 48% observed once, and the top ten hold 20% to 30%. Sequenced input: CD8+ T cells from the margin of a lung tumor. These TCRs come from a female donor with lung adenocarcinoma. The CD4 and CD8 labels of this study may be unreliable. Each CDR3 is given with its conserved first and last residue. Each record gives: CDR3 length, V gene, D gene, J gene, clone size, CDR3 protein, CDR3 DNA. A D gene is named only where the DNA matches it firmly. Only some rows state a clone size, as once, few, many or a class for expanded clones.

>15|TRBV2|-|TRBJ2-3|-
CASSSGLKDTETQYF
TGTGCCAGCAGCTCCGGTTTGAAGGACACAGAGACCCAGTATTTT
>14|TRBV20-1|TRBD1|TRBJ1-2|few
CSASQTGRSGGYTF
TGCAGTGCTAGTCAGACAGGGAGGAGTGGTGGCTACACCTTC
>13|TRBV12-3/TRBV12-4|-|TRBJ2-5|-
CASSFRRQETQYF
TGTGCCAGCAGTTTTCGGCGGCAAGAGACCCAGTACTTC
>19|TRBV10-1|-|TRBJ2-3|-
CASSDPDEDGGPTYNAQYF
TGCGCCAGCAGTGACCCTGATGAGGACGGGGGGCCGACCTACAATGCGCAGTATTTC
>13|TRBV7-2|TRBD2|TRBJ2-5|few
CASSISGGETQYF
TGTGCCAGCAGCATTAGCGGGGGGGAGACCCAGTACTTC
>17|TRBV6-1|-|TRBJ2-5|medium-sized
CASSDTRGPVDQETQYF
TGTGCCAGCAGTGATACGCGGGGGCCGGTAGATCAAGAGACCCAGTACTTC
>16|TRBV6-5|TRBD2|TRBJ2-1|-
CASSYGLAETNNEQFF
TGTGCCAGCAGTTACGGACTAGCGGAGACCAACAATGAGCAGTTTTTT
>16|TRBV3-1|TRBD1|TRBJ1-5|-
CASSQERGQGGQPQHF
TGTGCCAGCAGCCAAGAACGGGGTCAGGGGGGTCAGCCCCAGCATTTT
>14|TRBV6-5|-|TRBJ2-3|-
CASTSPGGTDTQYF
TGTGCCAGCACTTCCCCGGGGGGCACAGATACGCAGTATTTT
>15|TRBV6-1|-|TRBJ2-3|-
CARGWGGEGKETQYF
TGTGCCAGGGGTTGGGGAGGCGAAGGGAAAGAGACGCAGTACTTT
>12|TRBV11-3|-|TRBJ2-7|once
CASSFTRYEQYF
TGTGCCAGCAGCTTTACGCGTTACGAGCAGTACTTC
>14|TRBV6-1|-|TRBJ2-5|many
CASSSRQSLETQYF
TGTGCCAGCAGTAGCCGACAGTCACTTGAGACCCAGTACTTC
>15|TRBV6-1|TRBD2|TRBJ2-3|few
CASSPSGGGQETQYF
TGTGCCAGCAGTCCGAGCGGGGGGGGCCAAGAGACCCAGTATTTT
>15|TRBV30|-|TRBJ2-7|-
CAWSKTGTGYYEQYF
TGTGCCTGGAGTAAAACCGGGACCGGATACTACGAGCAGTACTTC
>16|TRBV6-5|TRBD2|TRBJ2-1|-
CASSTRTSGNYNEQFF
TGTGCCAGCAGTACTAGGACTAGCGGGAACTACAATGAGCAGTTCTTC
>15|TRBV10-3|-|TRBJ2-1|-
CAISESGADTDEQFF
TGTGCCATCAGTGAGTCGGGGGCGGATACAGATGAGCAGTTTTTC
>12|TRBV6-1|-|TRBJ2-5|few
CATNRGGETQYF
TGTGCCACCAACAGGGGGGGAGAGACCCAGTACTTC
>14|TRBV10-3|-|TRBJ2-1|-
CAGSESVPYDAQFF
TGTGCCGGCAGTGAGTCGGTGCCTTACGATGCGCAGTTCTTC
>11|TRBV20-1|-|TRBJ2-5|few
CSARVRETQYF
TGCAGTGCTCGGGTACGGGAGACCCAGTACTTC
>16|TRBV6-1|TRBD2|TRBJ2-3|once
CASSPSGHPTSDTQYF
TGTGCCAGCAGTCCTAGCGGGCACCCGACCTCCGACACGCAGTATTTC
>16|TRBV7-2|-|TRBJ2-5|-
CASSLWASGSWRQTFF
-
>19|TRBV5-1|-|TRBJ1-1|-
CASNLKDFRGGPMNTEAFF
TGCGCCAGCAACCTGAAAGACTTCAGGGGCGGACCGATGAACACTGAAGCTTTCTTT
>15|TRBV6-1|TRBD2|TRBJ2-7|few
CASSESSGSPYEQYF
TGTGCCAGCAGTGAGTCCAGCGGGAGTCCCTACGAGCAGTACTTC
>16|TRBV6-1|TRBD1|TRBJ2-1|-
CASRSPIRDRGNEQFF
TGTGCCAGCAGGTCACCGATCCGGGACAGGGGTAATGAGCAGTTCTTC
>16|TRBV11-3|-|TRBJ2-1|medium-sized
CASSLDRGAGYNEQFF
TGTGCCAGCAGCTTAGATCGCGGGGCCGGGTACAATGAGCAGTTCTTC
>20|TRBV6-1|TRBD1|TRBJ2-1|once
CASSVPRTGLASRLQWEQFF
TGTGCCAGCAGTGTGCCAAGGACAGGTTTGGCATCTCGGCTTCAATGGGAGCAGTTCTTC
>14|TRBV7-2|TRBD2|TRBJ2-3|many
CASSLAGGADTQYF
TGTGCCAGCAGCTTAGCGGGGGGGGCAGATACGCAGTATTTT
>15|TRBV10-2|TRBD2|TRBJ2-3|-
CARGDGGGSTDTQYF
TGCGCCAGGGGAGATGGGGGGGGTAGCACAGATACCCAGTATTTT
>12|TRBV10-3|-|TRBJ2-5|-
CAIGSVPDTQYF
TGTGCCATCGGCAGTGTCCCAGATACCCAGTACTTT
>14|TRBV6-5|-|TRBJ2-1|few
CASSLQTGRLMQFF
TGTGCCAGCAGTTTACAAACGGGACGCCTGATGCAGTTCTTC
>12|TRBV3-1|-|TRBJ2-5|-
CASTDSQETQYF
TGTGCCAGCACGGACAGTCAAGAGACCCAGTACTTC
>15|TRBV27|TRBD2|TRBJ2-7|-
CASSLQREGFNEQYF
TGTGCCAGCAGTTTACAGCGGGAGGGCTTCAACGAGCAGTACTTC
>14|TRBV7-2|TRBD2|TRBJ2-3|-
CAGSGAGGADTQYF
TGTGCGGGCAGCGGGGCGGGGGGGGCAGATACCCAGTACTTT
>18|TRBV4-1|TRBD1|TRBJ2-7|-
CASSQGLLRDRGAYEQYF
TGCGCCAGCAGCCAAGGTCTACTCCGGGACAGGGGAGCCTACGAGCAGTACTTC
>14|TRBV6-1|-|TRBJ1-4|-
CASSGRPENEKLFF
TGTGCCAGCAGTGGCCGACCAGAGAATGAAAAACTGTTTTTT
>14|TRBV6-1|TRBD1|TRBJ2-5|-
CASSTGQGRDAQYF
TGTGCCAGCAGCACCGGACAGGGCCGCGACGCGCAGTACTTC
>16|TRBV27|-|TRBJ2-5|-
CASSLSGPGQYETQYF
TGTGCCAGCAGTTTATCGGGACCGGGACAATACGAGACCCAGTACTTT
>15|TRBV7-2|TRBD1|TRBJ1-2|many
CASSLSGGASYGYTF
TGTGCCAGCAGCTTATCAGGGGGCGCTTCCTATGGCTACACCTTC
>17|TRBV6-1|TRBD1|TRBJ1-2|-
CASSDPRGGGASYGYTF
TGTGCCAGCAGTGATCCCAGGGGGGGGGGCGCCAGTTATGGCTACACCTTC
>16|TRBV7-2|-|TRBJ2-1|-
CASSSGPGGARDTQYF
TGTGCCAGCAGCTCTGGACCCGGGGGAGCGAGAGATACTCAGTATTTC
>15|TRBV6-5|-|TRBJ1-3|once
CASSYATVSGNTIYF
TGTGCCAGCAGTTACGCGACAGTCTCTGGAAACACCATATATTTT
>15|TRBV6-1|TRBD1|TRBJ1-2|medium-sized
CASSEYRTGPYGYTF
TGTGCCAGCAGTGAATATAGGACAGGGCCCTATGGCTACACCTTC
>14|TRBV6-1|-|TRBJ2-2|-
CASSQGIGTDALFF
TGTGCCAGCAGTCAGGGTATTGGAACAGATGCGCTGTTTTTT